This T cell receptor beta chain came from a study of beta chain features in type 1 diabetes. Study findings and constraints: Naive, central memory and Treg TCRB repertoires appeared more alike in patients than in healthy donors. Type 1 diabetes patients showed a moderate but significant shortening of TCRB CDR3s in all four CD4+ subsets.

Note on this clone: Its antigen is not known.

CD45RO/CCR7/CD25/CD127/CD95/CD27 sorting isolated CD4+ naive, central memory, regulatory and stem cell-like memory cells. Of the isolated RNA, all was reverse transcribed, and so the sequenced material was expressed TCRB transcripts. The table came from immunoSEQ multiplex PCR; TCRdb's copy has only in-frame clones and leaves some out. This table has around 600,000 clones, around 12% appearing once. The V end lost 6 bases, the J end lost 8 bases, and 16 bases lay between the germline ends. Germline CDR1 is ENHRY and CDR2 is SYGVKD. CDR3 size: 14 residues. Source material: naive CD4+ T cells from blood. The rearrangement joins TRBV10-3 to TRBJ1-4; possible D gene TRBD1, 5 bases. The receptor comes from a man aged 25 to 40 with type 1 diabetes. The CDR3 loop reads CAIRDGTAEEKLFF. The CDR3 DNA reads TGTGCCATCAGGGATGGGACTGCGGAAGAAAAACTGTTTTTT.